This T cell receptor beta chain was identified in a study of cytomegalovirus exposure and HLA in healthy donors. Concerning this clone: No antigen is known for it.

In the PCR, 60 Vbeta and 13 Jbeta primers were used. This table comes from immunoSEQ multiplex PCR, and its TCRdb copy is limited to in-frame clones, with some not included. The table records roughly 150,000 clones, about 78% of them present only once. Germline-derived CDR1 and CDR2 are MNHNY and SVGAGI (reference sequence). The CDR3 covers 13 residues. Unmatched junction bases numbered 5, after V lost 5 bases and J lost 6 bases. Study observations and caveats: The listing of roughly 160 TCR beta chains classed them as cytomegalovirus-associated. Testing in vitro showed three CMV-associated chains specific for CMV antigens. Reported findings show TCR beta sequences accurately forecast HLA-A and HLA-B alleles in most subjects. An analysis was carried out at a later point. It showed that HLA-associated TCR beta chains were more clonally expanded than equally common non-associated chains.

Sequencing was carried out using PBMCs. This clonotype originated in a male donor in good health and CMV-seronegative. The chain recombines TRBV6-6 with TRBJ1-2, with 8 nucleotides matching TRBD1. Here the CDR3 reads CASSPSRGHGYTF. CDR3 bases: TGTGCCAGCAGTCCCTCCAGGGGGCATGGCTACACCTTC.